The 7 T cell receptor beta chains given below trace back to one sample, sequenced in a study of T cells after yellow fever vaccination. MiXCR was run by TCRdb on the 5' RACE reads, yielding one entry per CDR3 protein. Among fewer than 350,000 distinct CDR3 sequences listed, more than 8.5% were seen once. The source material was PBMCs, sampled on the day of the first yellow fever vaccination. These TCRs come from a man younger than 35 who received the YFV17D yellow fever vaccine.

The table lists this clonotype with a few counts. This rearrangement joins TRBV11-3 to TRBJ1-6, with 7 bases aligning to TRBD1. J lost 7 bases, V lost 5 bases, and 5 bases had no gene match. CDR1 SGHNT and CDR2 YENEEA come from the germline V gene. CDR3 size: 14 residues. Here the CDR3 reads CASSGGQQNSPLHF. CDR3 sequence (DNA): TGTGCCAGCAGCGGGGGACAGCAAAATTCACCCCTCCACTTT.

This clonotype was counted between two and nine times. The chain employs TRBV11-3 and TRBJ2-1; no clear D gene. CDR3 size: 13 residues. Trimming took off 1 base at V and 9 bases at J, with 10 bases between the two ends. Germline V gene data show CDR1 as SGHNT and CDR2 as YENEEA. CDR3 nucleotide sequence: TGTGCCAGCAGCTTAGTACCGTCAAGTGAGCAGTTCTTC. The encoded protein is CASSLVPSSEQFF. Drawing the rest from reference TRBV11-3 and TRBJ2-1, the complete variable domain is EAGVVQSPRYKIIEKKQPVAFWCNPISGHNTLYWYLQNLGQGPELLIRYENEEAVDDSQLPKDRFSAERLKGVDSTLKIQPAELGDSAVYLCASSLVPSSEQFFGPGTRLTVL.

This clonotype occurred many times. The chain joins TRBV12-3 or TRBV12-4 to TRBJ2-7; D is undetermined. This CDR3 is built from 15 residues. With 3 bases removed from V and 0 bases from J, the gap between germline ends came to 12 bases. CDR3 loop: CASSFGPPISYEQYF. Written as DNA, the CDR3 is TGTGCCAGCAGTTTCGGCCCGCCCATCTCCTACGAGCAGTACTTC.

This clonotype was recorded many times. V gene TRBV11-2 combines with J gene TRBJ1-1, with D possibly matching TRBD1 (6 bases). V shed 5 bases and J shed 5 bases, with 27 bases lying between them. This CDR3 region has 18 residues. Germline loops: CDR1 SGHAT, CDR2 FQNNGV. The CDR3 nucleotides read TGTGCCAGCAGCCCACGACCAGGGAGCCGCGGAAGGGGGACTGAAGCTTTCTTT. This codes for CASSPRPGSRGRGTEAFF. Supplemented by reference TRBV11-2 and TRBJ1-1, the full variable domain reads EAGVAQSPRYKIIEKRQSVAFWCNPISGHATLYWYQQILGQGPKLLIQFQNNGVVDDSQLPKDRFSAERLKGVDSTLKIQPAKLEDSAVYLCASSPRPGSRGRGTEAFFGQGTRLTVV.

This clonotype was detected many times. The CDR3 is CASSRGGGGASYEQYV. DNA of the CDR3: TGTGCCAGTAGTAGGGGAGGAGGGGGCGCATCCTACGAGCAGTACGTC. This rearrangement joins TRBV19 to TRBJ2-7, with D perhaps matching TRBD1 (7 bases). The CDR3 runs 16 residues. The germline CDR1 and CDR2 sequences are LNHDA and SQIVND (reference sequence). V lost 4 bases to trimming and J lost 1 base, with 17 bases between them.

This clonotype was counted at least ten times. The V gene is TRBV9, the J gene TRBJ2-1; D is perhaps TRBD1 (6 bases). The CDR3 is 14 amino acids. Trimming left V 0 bases short and J 8 bases short, with 12 bases between. The germline V gene encodes CDR1 SGDLS and CDR2 YYNGEE. In DNA form, the CDR3 reads TGTGCCAGCAGCGTAGCCCCAGGGGTGGATGAGCAGTTCTTC. This gives the protein CASSVAPGVDEQFF.

This clonotype was found many times. This chain links TRBV23-1 with TRBJ1-5; 7 bases map to TRBD1. TRBV23-1 is assigned to the ORF class and has an uncertain function. The trim removed 6 bases at V and 4 bases at J, leaving 9 bases unmatched. The CDR3 has 15 residues. Written as DNA, the CDR3 is TGCGCCAGCAGACACCTGACAGGGTCAAATCAGCCCCAGCATTTT. This translates into CASRHLTGSNQPQHF.